A single TCR beta chain is shown here with its context. Its antigen remains unidentified. Both 60 Vbeta primers and 13 Jbeta primers went into the PCR. The table came from immunoSEQ multiplex PCR; TCRdb's copy has only in-frame clones and leaves some out. There are about 160,000 clones in the sample, with 1.3% held by the top ten. Trimming cost V 4 bases and J 6 bases, with 10 bases left between them. The length of the CDR3 is 12 residues. Germline V lookup: CDR1 MGHRA, CDR2 YSYEKL. These data originate in a study of cytomegalovirus exposure and HLA in healthy donors. Study background: One earlier analysis, a look at roughly 170 million T cells, found some 120 million unique TCR beta sequences. Notes on the study in general: Later, an analysis showed that TCR beta chains associated with HLA were more clonally expanded than others that were equally common. Later analysis identified 16,951 TCR beta sequences associated with HLA alleles, using a false discovery rate threshold of 0.05.

This TCR came from a woman in her sixties in good health and CMV-seronegative. The J gene is TRBJ2-7, the V gene TRBV4-1; D perhaps matches TRBD1 (6 bases). Sequenced material: PBMCs. CDR3 loop: CASSLRGGEQYF. Here the CDR3 DNA reads TGCGCCAGCAGCCTAAGAGGGGGCGAGCAGTACTTC.